Described below is a single TCR beta chain sequence and its context. This clone was observed a few times. The antigen this receptor binds is unknown. Base qualities were left out, and no much larger clone turns up one base away. This entry belongs to a study of cytotoxic CD8 clonotypes in ibrutinib-treated CLL (dated by TCRdb to about 2021). As for the study more broadly: The cohort was composed of around twelve relapsed/refractory and about 15 treatment-naive patients; IGHV unmutated status was identified in roughly 18 patients. Responses were partial in some 24 patients and complete in 2; after median approximately 67 months follow-up, about 14 stayed in remission and about 12 progressed. Response samples were obtained after a median of 12 months of treatment, with a range of roughly 6 to 36 months. On average, each sample yielded roughly 260,000 productive templates and tens of thousands of productive rearrangements. Longitudinal samples were available for about 30% of the roughly 86 trial participants. Cryopreserved peripheral blood mononuclear cells were obtained prior to treatment, at the time of response, and at either disease progression or sustained remission. Every sample from remission and from progressive disease was obtained while the patients were still on ibrutinib. What the authors observed across the whole study: Sustained-remission and progressing patients did not have matched sampling times, and lymph node repertoires were not examined. At ibrutinib response clonality went up, during sustained remission it held steady, and at progression it dropped back toward baseline. Public clonotypes were rare and either shrank or stayed stable during treatment, and the rise in clonality at ibrutinib response reflected expansion of private clonotypes. Baseline clonality was found to be higher than that of age-matched healthy donors and was strongly correlated with circulating CD8+ T-cell counts.

For TCR beta library preparation, approximately 1.9 micrograms of genomic DNA was extracted from cryopreserved PBMCs. Longitudinal blood samples from CLL patients on ibrutinib monotherapy underwent high-throughput TCR beta sequencing. Patients were enrolled in a phase 2 open-label single-center ibrutinib monotherapy trial. V loses 5 bases, J loses 2 bases, and the germline ends lie 12 bases apart. The CDR3 spans 15 residues, from the cysteine through the phenylalanine. Just CDR3 DNA is preserved here, 45 bases in frame from base 1. As encoded in the germline V gene, CDR1 is SGHVS while CDR2 is FQNEAQ. Each clonotype received, on average, 10x coverage in deep resolution sequencing performed on a MiSeq, where the target depth lay between 1 in 1 million and 1 in 200,000 T cells. The immunoSEQ hsTCRB Kit was used to generate the TCR beta libraries. The study's processing was this. Data were analyzed with ImmunoSEQ Data Assistant and ImmunoSEQ Analyzer, with V, D and J genes assigned per IMGT definitions. Clonality, which ranges from 0 to 1, was calculated by subtracting the normalized Shannon entropy of productive rearrangement frequencies from one. Public clonotype analysis was restricted to overrepresented clonotypes comprising at least 0.05% of each patient's repertoire. About a dozen repertoires from age-matched healthy donors, obtained from immuneACCESS, served as clonality controls. The table comes from immuneACCESS by way of TCRdb, which keeps in-frame sequences with V and J called. Part of the clones is missing from these tables; in studies checked, under half for an unresolved V gene and the rest for unknown reasons. From that table come the V and J calls and clone size; the DNA was used to work out D and trimming. A total of approximately 320,000 clones appear in this sample, roughly 67% of them only once. Roughly 6% of the sample goes to the ten largest clones.

Sequencing was performed on PBMCs, taken after 36 months of ibrutinib treatment. The origin of this receptor is a human donor with chronic lymphocytic leukemia. Recombination connected TRBV7-8 to TRBJ2-2; the D gene is possibly TRBD1, with 5 bases matching. The nucleotide sequence reads as follows: TGTGCCAGCAGCCCCCGACAGAAAAACACCGGGGAGCTGTTTTTT. This encodes CASSPRQKNTGELFF.